Following are 24 T cell receptor beta chains from one sample sequenced in a study of neurological immune-mediated disorders. A single record per CDR3 protein comes from TCRdb applying MiXCR to the 5' RACE reads. Here the sample spans 54,000 or so distinct CDR3 sequences, roughly 3.8% being singletons. Sequenced material: PBMCs. The receptors derive from a man aged 55 to 69 with multiple sclerosis.

At least ten counts were recorded for this clonotype. The chain is built from TRBV18 and TRBJ2-7; D gene uncertain. In germline, CDR1 is KGHSH, CDR2 LQKENI. The CDR3 length is 14 residues. The V and J ends lost 1 base and 6 bases respectively, with 13 bases between them. The CDR3 sequence: CASSPRGIGLEQYF. In DNA form, the CDR3 reads TGTGCCAGCTCACCACGTGGTATCGGGCTCGAGCAGTACTTC.

This clonotype was counted many times. The chain is built from TRBV14 and TRBJ1-2, with D uncertain. Trimming removed 0 bases from V and 8 bases from J, with 13 bases in between. Germline CDR1 and CDR2: SGHDN and FVKESK. This CDR3 contains 14 residues. CDR3 residues: CASSQDFLEPGYTF. Here the CDR3 DNA reads TGTGCCAGCAGCCAAGATTTCCTAGAACCGGGCTACACCTTC.

This clonotype was detected many times. This chain links TRBV6-5 with TRBJ1-2; weak D call: TRBD1 (5 bases). V lost 0 bases and J 2 bases, leaving 10 bases between the germline ends. Looked up from germline, CDR1 is MNHEY and CDR2 is SVGAGI. The CDR3 is 15 residues long. The CDR3 nucleotides are TGTGCCAGCAGTTACTCGAACGGGGGGAACTATGGCTACACCTTC. As protein: CASSYSNGGNYGYTF.

The chain is built from TRBV6-1 and TRBJ2-5, with D possibly matching TRBD2 (6 bases). Germline values: CDR1 MNHNS, CDR2 SASEGT. This CDR3 comprises 13 residues. V was cut by 4 bases and J by 4 bases, with 10 bases left in between. The CDR3: CASSVSGRETQYF. The CDR3 DNA sequence: TGTGCCAGCAGTGTGAGCGGGCGAGAGACCCAGTACTTC.

The table lists this clonotype with many counts. The rearrangement uses TRBV20-1 and TRBJ2-1; TRBD2 matches 10 bases. There are 15 residues in the CDR3. Germline V CDR1 and CDR2: DFQATT, SNEGSKA (reference sequence). V lost 5 bases, J lost 6 bases, and 10 bases stayed unmatched. The CDR3, as DNA: TGCAGTGCTTCCTTCAGAGCGGGGGGGGCCAATGAGCAGTTCTTC. Amino acids: CSASFRAGGANEQFF.

Ten or more counts support this clonotype. The gene calls are TRBV27 and TRBJ1-1; the D gene is possibly TRBD1 (5 bases). This CDR3 contains 13 residues. CDR1 is MNHEY, CDR2 SMNVEV, per germline (reference sequence). V was cut by 6 bases and J by 6 bases, with 14 bases left in between. The CDR3 coding sequence is TGTGCCAGCAGGGTGTGGGGGGTAGCTGAAGCTTTCTTT. It translates to CASRVWGVAEAFF.

This clonotype was recorded at least ten times. This chain links TRBV3-1 with TRBJ2-5; TRBD2 might be the D (6 bases). The V gene's germline CDR1 is LGHDT and CDR2 YNNKEL (reference sequence). The V end was cut by 6 bases, the J end by 7 bases, with 18 bases between. CDR3 size: 14 residues. DNA of the CDR3: TGTGCCAGCAGACCGGGACTCCTCCGGGGGACCCAGTACTTC. This sequence encodes CASRPGLLRGTQYF.

The chain links TRBV18 to TRBJ1-1; no clear D gene. V was shortened by 5 bases and J by 0 bases, with 7 bases between the two germline ends. Germline V gives CDR1 KGHSH, CDR2 LQKENI. The CDR3 contains 13 residues. CDR3 DNA: TGTGCCAGCTCATCGGGCATGAACACTGAAGCTTTCTTT. Its protein product is CASSSGMNTEAFF.

In its sample, this clonotype was seen many times. The CDR3 nucleotides are TGCAGTGCTAGAGTCGGGGGGCAAAAACTGTTTTTT. It is translated as CSARVGGQKLFF. The chain employs TRBV20-1 and TRBJ1-4; tentative D call: TRBD1 (6 bases). V was cut by 1 base and J by 9 bases, with 9 bases left in between. CDR1 is DFQATT, CDR2 SNEGSKA, per germline (reference sequence). The CDR3 sequence is 12 residues long.

This clonotype came up many times. The chain joins TRBV10-1 to TRBJ1-2; 8 nucleotides align to TRBD1. V lost 6 bases to trimming and J lost 8 bases; unmatched junction nucleotides: 5. Germline lookup yields CDR1 WNHNN and CDR2 SYGVQD (reference sequence). This CDR3 comprises 12 residues. The CDR3 region is CASSSGQAGYTF. CDR3 coding DNA: TGCGCCAGCAGCTCGGGACAGGCGGGCTACACCTTC.

This clonotype was observed many times. The chain combines TRBV10-3 with TRBJ1-1; D possibly corresponds to TRBD1 (6 bases). V gave up 7 bases and J gave up 5 bases, with 17 bases separating them. The V gene's germline CDR1 is ENHRY and CDR2 SYGVKD. The CDR3 runs 14 residues. The CDR3 DNA reads as TGTGCCATCAAGATACAGGGTCCTCGGACTGAAGCTTTCTTT. Its protein is CAIKIQGPRTEAFF.

The table lists this clonotype with many counts. This chain connects TRBV9 to TRBJ2-1, with 10 nucleotides matching TRBD2. V was pared by 8 bases and J by 5 bases, with 7 bases of the junction left unmatched. CDR1 is SGDLS, CDR2 YYNGEE, per germline. CDR3 length: 14 amino acids. CDR3 protein: CASGLAGVHNEQFF. Here the CDR3 DNA reads TGTGCCAGTGGCCTAGCGGGGGTCCACAATGAGCAGTTCTTC.

In this sample, this clonotype turned up once. The chain has TRBV4-1 and TRBJ2-2, with D possibly TRBD1 on 5 matching bases. Deletions cut 0 bases from V and 3 bases from J, with 14 bases between. CDR1 is MGHRA and CDR2 is YSYEKL in the germline V gene. The CDR3 is 17 amino acids. CDR3 residues: CASSQDWQGGYTGELFF. DNA of the CDR3: TGCGCCAGCAGCCAAGATTGGCAGGGTGGGTACACCGGGGAGCTGTTTTTT.

A few counts support this clonotype. J is TRBJ2-7 and V is TRBV5-1; 8 bases map to TRBD1. V shed 1 base and J 2 bases; nucleotides not matched to a gene: 8. From germline, CDR1 is SGHRS and CDR2 YFSETQ. The CDR3 loop spans 16 amino acids. In DNA, the CDR3 is TGCGCCAGCAGCTTGCCCGACAGGGGCCTTACCTACGAGCAGTACTTC. Residues: CASSLPDRGLTYEQYF.

This clonotype has at least ten counts. The chain has TRBV10-3 and TRBJ1-1, with 11 bases lining up with TRBD1. Losses at the gene ends were 10 bases for V and 4 bases for J; bases not matched to a gene: 5. Germline V lookup: CDR1 ENHRY, CDR2 SYGVKD. The CDR3 totals 13 residues. CDR3 amino acids: CATGQGAGTEAFF. CDR3 nucleotides: TGTGCCACCGGACAGGGGGCGGGCACTGAAGCTTTCTTT.

This clonotype was observed at least ten times. The V call is TRBV28, the J call TRBJ2-3; possible D gene TRBD2, 6 bases. The germline CDR1 and CDR2 sequences are MDHEN and SYDVKM. The V end was cut by 4 bases, the J end by 1 base, with 15 bases between. CDR3 length equals 16 residues. The CDR3 region has the DNA TGTGCCAGCAGTTCCTCCTGGCGGGACGGCACAGATACGCAGTATTTT. It translates to CASSSSWRDGTDTQYF.

Many counts were recorded for this clonotype. The chain has TRBV6-6 and TRBJ2-7, with 15 bases lining up with TRBD2. Germline CDR1 MNHNY, CDR2 SVGAGI (reference sequence). V trimming: 5 bases; J trimming: 4 bases; junction bases outside the gene matches: 3. The CDR3 extends over 15 amino acids. The CDR3, as DNA: TGTGCCAGCAGTCGGACTAGCGGGGGGGAGTACGAGCAGTACTTC. Protein product: CASSRTSGGEYEQYF.

This clonotype was observed at least ten times. V and J are TRBV29-1 and TRBJ1-1; TRBD1 agrees at 10 bases. This CDR3 region has 13 residues. V trimming: 4 bases; J trimming: 4 bases; junction bases outside the gene matches: 3. Germline V CDR1 and CDR2: SQVTM, ANQGSEA. CDR3 sequence: CSVGQGALTEAFF. The CDR3 DNA is TGCAGCGTTGGACAGGGGGCGCTCACTGAAGCTTTCTTT.

The chain joins TRBV5-5 to TRBJ2-5; 9 bases line up with TRBD2. Germline assignment: CDR1 SGHKS and CDR2 YYEKEE (reference sequence). V was pared by 2 bases and J by 5 bases, with 4 bases of the junction left unmatched. The CDR3 has 14 residues. The DNA of the CDR3 is TGTGCCAGCAGCTTTGCGGGAGGGCGCGAGACCCAGTACTTC. Its protein product is CASSFAGGRETQYF.

At least ten counts were recorded for this clonotype. The V gene is TRBV9, the J gene TRBJ1-5, with D hard to call. The V gene lost 0 bases and the J gene lost 1 base, with 2 bases spanning the gap. This CDR3 has 13 amino acids. The germline CDR1 and CDR2 sequences are SGDLS and YYNGEE. The CDR3 coding sequence is TGTGCCAGCAGCGTAGGGAGCAATCAGCCCCAGCATTTT. Residues: CASSVGSNQPQHF.

This clonotype was found many times. The chain couples TRBV5-1 to TRBJ1-1, with D perhaps TRBD1 (5 bases). The V end was cut by 2 bases, the J end by 5 bases, with 10 bases between. Germline assignment: CDR1 SGHRS and CDR2 YFSETQ. The CDR3 contains 13 residues. The CDR3 sequence: CASSFISGTEAFF. The CDR3 DNA is TGCGCCAGCAGCTTCATTTCAGGGACTGAAGCTTTCTTT.

This clonotype was observed at least ten times. The chain recombines TRBV12-3 or TRBV12-4 with TRBJ2-2; 9 bases are a match to TRBD1. CDR3 length: 15 amino acids. The V segment lost 5 bases and the J segment 8 bases; nucleotides outside the gene matches: 9. The CDR3 here is CASSPGTGYGGELFF. CDR3 bases: TGTGCCAGCAGTCCCGGGACAGGGTATGGGGGGGAGCTGTTTTTT.

This clonotype was found many times. This CDR3 reads CSALGVAGLPDTQYF. DNA for the CDR3: TGCAGCGCCCTCGGAGTAGCGGGACTACCAGATACGCAGTATTTT. The rearrangement uses TRBV20-1 and TRBJ2-3; 8 nucleotides match TRBD2. The CDR3 runs 15 residues. Germline V CDR1 and CDR2: DFQATT, SNEGSKA (reference sequence).

This clonotype came up many times. One junction end does not reproduce the germline sequence, and a read error may be involved. CDR3 in DNA: TGTGCCAGCAGTCTGATGTTGAGCTCCTATAATTCAACCCTCAACTTT. Translated: CASSLMLSSYNSTLNF. This chain uses TRBV7-8 with TRBJ1-6; D is uncertain. Germline CDR1 and CDR2: SGHVS and FQNEAQ. This CDR3 region has 16 residues.